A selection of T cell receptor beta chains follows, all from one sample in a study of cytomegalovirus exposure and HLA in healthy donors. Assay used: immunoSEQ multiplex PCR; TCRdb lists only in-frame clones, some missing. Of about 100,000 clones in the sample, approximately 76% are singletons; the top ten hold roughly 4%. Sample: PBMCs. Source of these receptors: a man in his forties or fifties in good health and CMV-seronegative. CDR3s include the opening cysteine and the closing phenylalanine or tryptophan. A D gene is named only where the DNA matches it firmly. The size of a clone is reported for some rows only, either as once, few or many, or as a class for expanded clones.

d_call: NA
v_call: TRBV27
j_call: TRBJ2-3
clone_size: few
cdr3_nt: TGTGCCAGCAGTACTTTGTTCGGAGATACGCAGTATTTT
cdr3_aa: CASSTLFGDTQYF

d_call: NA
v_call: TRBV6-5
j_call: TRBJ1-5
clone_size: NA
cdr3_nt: TGTGCCAGCAGTTACGGGGCCAATCAGCCCCAGCATTTT
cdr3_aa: CASSYGANQPQHF

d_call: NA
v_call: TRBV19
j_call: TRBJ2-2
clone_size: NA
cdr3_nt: TGTGCCAGTATTGACAGATCGAACACCGGGGAGCTGTTTTTT
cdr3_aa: CASIDRSNTGELFF

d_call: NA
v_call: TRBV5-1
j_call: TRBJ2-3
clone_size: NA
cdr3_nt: TGCGCCAGCAGCCCCTGGTCGGTGGATACGCAGTATTTT
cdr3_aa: CASSPWSVDTQYF

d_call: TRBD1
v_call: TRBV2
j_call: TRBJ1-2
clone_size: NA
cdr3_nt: TGTGCCAGCAGTGGGACAGGGAATGGCTACACCTTC
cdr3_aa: CASSGTGNGYTF

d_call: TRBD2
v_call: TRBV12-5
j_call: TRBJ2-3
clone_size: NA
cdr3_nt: TGTGCTAGTGGTTCGACCCGGACTAGCGGGGGTACAGATACGCAGTATTTT
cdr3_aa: CASGSTRTSGGTDTQYF

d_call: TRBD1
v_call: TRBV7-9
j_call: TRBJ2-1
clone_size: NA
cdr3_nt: TGTGCCAGCAGCTCGATACAGGGGGCTCAGCCTAATGAGCAGTTCTTC
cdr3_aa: CASSSIQGAQPNEQFF

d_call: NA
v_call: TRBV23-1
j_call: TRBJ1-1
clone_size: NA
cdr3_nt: TGCGCCAGCAGTCATTACATACAGGGATTGTACACTGAAGCTTTCTTT
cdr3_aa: CASSHYIQGLYTEAFF

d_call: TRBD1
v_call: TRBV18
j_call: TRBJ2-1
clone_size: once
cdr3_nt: TGTGCCAGCTCACCACAAGGAACAGGGGGCTACAATGAGCAGTTCTTC
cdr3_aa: CASSPQGTGGYNEQFF

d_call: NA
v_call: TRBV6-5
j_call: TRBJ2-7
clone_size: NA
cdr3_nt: TGTGCCAGCAGTTACCGCCTGGGCAGGGTAGTTAGCTTC
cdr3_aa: CASSYRLGRVVSF

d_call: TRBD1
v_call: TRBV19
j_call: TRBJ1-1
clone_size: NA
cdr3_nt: TGTGCCAGTAGTCAACCACAGGGGGCCACTGAAGCTTTCTTT
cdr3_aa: CASSQPQGATEAFF

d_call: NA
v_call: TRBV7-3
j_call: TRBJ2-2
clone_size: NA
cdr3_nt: TGTGCCAGCAGCTTAGGGGCCGGGTACACCGGGGAGCTGTTTTTT
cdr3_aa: CASSLGAGYTGELFF

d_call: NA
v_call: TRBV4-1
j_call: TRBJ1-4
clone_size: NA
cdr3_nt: TGCGCCAGCAGCCAAGAGGTTGGCACAACTAATGAAAAACTGTTTTTT
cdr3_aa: CASSQEVGTTNEKLFF

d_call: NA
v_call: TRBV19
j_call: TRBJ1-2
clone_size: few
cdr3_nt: TGTGCCAGTAGTCCACAGGGTTACGGCTACACCTTC
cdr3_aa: CASSPQGYGYTF

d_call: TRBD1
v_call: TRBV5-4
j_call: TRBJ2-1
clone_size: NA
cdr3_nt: TGTGCCAGCAGCCTAAGGACAGGCGCCTACAATGAGCAGTTCTTC
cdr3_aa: CASSLRTGAYNEQFF

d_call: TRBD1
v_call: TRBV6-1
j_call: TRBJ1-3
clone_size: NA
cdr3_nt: TGTGCCAGCAGTGACGACAGGGGCGTTTTTGGAAACACCATATATTTT
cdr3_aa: CASSDDRGVFGNTIYF

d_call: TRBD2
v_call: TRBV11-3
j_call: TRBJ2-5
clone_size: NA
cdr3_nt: TGTGCCAGCAGCCCAACAAACCCCCGGGTAGCGGGGAGAAAAGAGACCCAGTACTTC
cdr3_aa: CASSPTNPRVAGRKETQYF

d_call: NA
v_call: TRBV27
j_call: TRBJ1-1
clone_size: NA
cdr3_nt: TGTGCCAGCCAACAGGTCATGAACACTGAAGCTTTCTTT
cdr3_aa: CASQQVMNTEAFF

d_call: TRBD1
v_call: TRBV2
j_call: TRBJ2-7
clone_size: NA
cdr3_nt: TGTGCCATTACCGGGACAGACTCCTACGAGCAGTACTTC
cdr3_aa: CAITGTDSYEQYF

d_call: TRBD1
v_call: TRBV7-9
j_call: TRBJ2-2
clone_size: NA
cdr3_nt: TGTGCCAGCAGCAGTCCAGTAGTCAGGGGGATGAACACCGGGGAGCTGTTTTTT
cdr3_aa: CASSSPVVRGMNTGELFF

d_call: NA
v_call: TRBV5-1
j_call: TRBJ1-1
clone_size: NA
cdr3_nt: TGCGCCAGCAGCTTTCAGGGGAGTGAGGTGAACACTGAAGCTTTCTTT
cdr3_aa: CASSFQGSEVNTEAFF

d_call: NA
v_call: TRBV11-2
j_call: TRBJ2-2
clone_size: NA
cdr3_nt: TGTGCCAGCAGCTTAGTGGGCTGGGACACCGGGGAGCTGTTTTTT
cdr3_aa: CASSLVGWDTGELFF

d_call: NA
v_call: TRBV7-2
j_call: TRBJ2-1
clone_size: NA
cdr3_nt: TGTGCCAGCAGCCCTGGGGGGGCCGGTTGGAATGAGCAGTTCTTC
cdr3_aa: CASSPGGAGWNEQFF

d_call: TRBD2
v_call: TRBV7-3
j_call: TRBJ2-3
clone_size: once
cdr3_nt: TGTGCCAGCAGCCCGCGACTAGCGGGGATGGATACGCAGTATTTT
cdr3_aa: CASSPRLAGMDTQYF

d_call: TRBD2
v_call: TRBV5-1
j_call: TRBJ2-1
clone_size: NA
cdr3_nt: TGCGCCAGCAGCTCTAGCGGGGGGTCCTACAATGAGCAGTTCTTC
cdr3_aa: CASSSSGGSYNEQFF

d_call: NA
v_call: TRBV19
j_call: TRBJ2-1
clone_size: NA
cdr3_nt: TGTGCCAGCAACCAGGGCCTTCCGTCCAATGAGCAGTTCTTC
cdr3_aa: CASNQGLPSNEQFF

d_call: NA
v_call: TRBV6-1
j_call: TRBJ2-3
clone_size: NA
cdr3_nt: TGTGCCAGCAGCTCCTGGGGGGGCCGAACAGATACGCAGTATTTT
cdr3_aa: CASSSWGGRTDTQYF

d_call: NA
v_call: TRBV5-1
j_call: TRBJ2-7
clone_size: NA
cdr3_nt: TGCGCCAGCAGCTTGGTGCCAGGGGCTGGGTACGAGCAGTACTTC
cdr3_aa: CASSLVPGAGYEQYF

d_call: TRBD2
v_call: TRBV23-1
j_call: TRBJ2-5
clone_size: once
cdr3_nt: TGCGCCAGCAGTCAACGGGGGGACCAAGAGACCCAGTACTTC
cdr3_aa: CASSQRGDQETQYF

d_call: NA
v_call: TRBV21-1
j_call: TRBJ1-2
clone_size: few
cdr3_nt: TGTGCCAGCAGCCTAACGGTAGTGGACAGGGAATGGGACGGCTACACCTTC
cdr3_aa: CASSLTVVDREWDGYTF

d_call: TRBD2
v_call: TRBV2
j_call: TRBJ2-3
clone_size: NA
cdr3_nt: TGTGCCAGCAGTGAACAGCGGGGATCCGATACGCAGTATTTT
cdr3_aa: CASSEQRGSDTQYF

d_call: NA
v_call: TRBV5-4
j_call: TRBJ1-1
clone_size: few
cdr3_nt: TGTGCCAGTAAGGGGGGGAGGGACACTGAAGCTTTCTTT
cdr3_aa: CASKGGRDTEAFF

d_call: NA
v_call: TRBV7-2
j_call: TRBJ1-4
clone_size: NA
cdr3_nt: TGTGCCAGCAGCTTAGCGCGGGTGCAGAATGAAAAACTGTTTTTT
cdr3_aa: CASSLARVQNEKLFF

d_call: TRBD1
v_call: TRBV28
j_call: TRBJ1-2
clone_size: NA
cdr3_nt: TGTGCCAGCAGCTCAATCGGGACAGGGGGCGTATGGGCCACCTTC
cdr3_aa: CASSSIGTGGVWATF

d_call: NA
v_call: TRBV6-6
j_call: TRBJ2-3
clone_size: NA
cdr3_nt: TGTGCCAGCAGTTACTCGAAGCGGGCTAGCACAGATACGCAGTATTTT
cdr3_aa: CASSYSKRASTDTQYF

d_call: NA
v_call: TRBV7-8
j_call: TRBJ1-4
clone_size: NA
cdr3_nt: TGTGCCAGCAGCCCCGGGAGGGACAAACTGTTTTTT
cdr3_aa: CASSPGRDKLFF

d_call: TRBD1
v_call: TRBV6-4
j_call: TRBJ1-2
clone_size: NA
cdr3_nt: TGTGCCAGCAGTGACCTGGGACAGGGTTTTGGCTACACCTTC
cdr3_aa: CASSDLGQGFGYTF

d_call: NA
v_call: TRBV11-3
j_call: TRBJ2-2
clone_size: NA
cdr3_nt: TGTGCCAGCAGCGCGTTGTCCGGGGAGCTGTTTTTT
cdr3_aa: CASSALSGELFF

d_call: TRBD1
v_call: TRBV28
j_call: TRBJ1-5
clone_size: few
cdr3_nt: TGTGCCAGCAGTCCCGGGACAGGAGGCAATCAGCCCCAGCATTTT
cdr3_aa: CASSPGTGGNQPQHF

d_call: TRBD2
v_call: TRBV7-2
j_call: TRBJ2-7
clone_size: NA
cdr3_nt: TGTGCCAGCAGCTTAACCGGACTAGCGGGGGGCTACGAGCAGTACTTC
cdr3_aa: CASSLTGLAGGYEQYF

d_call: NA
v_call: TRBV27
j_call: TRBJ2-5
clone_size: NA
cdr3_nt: TGTGCCAGCAGTAAGGACAGTAACCAAGAGACCCAGTACTTC
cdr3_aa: CASSKDSNQETQYF

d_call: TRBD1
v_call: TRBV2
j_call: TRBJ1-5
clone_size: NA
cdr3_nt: TGTGCCAGCAGTGTTCAGGGGGCCGATCAGCCCCAGCATTTT
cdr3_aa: CASSVQGADQPQHF

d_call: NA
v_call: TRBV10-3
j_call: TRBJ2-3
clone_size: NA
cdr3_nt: TGTGCCATCAGTGTGCTAGCCCAGGGGGATACGCAGTATTTT
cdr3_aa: CAISVLAQGDTQYF

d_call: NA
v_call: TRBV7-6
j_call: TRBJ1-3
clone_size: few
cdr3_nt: TGTGCCAGCAGCCGCAGAAGCTCTGGAAACACCATATATTTT
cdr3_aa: CASSRRSSGNTIYF